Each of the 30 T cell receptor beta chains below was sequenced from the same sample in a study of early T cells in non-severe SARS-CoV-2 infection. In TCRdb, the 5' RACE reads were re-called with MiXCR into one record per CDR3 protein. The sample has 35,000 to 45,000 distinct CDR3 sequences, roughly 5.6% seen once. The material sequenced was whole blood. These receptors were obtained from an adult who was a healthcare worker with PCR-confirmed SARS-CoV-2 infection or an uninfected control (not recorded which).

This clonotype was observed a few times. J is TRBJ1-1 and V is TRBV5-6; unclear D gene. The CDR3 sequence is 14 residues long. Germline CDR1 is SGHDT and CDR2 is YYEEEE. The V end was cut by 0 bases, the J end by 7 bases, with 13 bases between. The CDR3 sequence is CASSLERPSREAFF. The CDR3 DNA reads TGTGCCAGCAGCTTGGAGAGGCCGAGTCGTGAAGCTTTCTTT.

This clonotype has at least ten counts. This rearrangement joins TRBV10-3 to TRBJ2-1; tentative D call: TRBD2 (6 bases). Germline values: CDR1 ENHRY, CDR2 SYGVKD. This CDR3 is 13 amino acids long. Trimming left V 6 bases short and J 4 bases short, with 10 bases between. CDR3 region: CAIRNREYNEQFF. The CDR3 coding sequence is TGTGCCATCAGAAACCGGGAGTACAATGAGCAGTTCTTC.

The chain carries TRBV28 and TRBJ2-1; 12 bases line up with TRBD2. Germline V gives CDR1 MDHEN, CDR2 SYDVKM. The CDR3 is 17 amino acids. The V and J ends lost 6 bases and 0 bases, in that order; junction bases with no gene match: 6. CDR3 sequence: CASRTTSGGFSYNEQFF. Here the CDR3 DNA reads TGTGCCAGCAGGACGACTAGCGGGGGCTTCTCCTACAATGAGCAGTTCTTC.

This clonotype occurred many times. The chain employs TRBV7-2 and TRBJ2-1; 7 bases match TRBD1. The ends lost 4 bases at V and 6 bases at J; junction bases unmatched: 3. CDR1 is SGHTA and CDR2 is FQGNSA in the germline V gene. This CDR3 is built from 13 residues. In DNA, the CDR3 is TGTGCCAGCAGCTCGGGACAGCCCAATGAGCAGTTCTTC. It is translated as CASSSGQPNEQFF.

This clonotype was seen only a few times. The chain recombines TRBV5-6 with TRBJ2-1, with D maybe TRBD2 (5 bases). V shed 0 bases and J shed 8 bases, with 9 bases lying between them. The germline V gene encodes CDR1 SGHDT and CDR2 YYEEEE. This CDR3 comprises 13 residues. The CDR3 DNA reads TGTGCCAGCAGCTTGGGAGGGTGGGATGAGCAGTTCTTC. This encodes CASSLGGWDEQFF. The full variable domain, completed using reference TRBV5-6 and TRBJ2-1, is DAGVTQSPTHLIKTRGQQVTLRCSPKSGHDTVSWYQQALGQGPQFIFQYYEEEERQRGNFPDRFSGHQFPNYSSELNVNALLLGDSALYLCASSLGGWDEQFFGPGTRLTVL.

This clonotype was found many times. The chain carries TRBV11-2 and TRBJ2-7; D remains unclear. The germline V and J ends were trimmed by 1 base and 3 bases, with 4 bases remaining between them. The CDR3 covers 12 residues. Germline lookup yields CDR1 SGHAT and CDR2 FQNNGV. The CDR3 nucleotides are TGTGCCAGCAGCTTAGGTTACTACGAGCAGTACTTC. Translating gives CASSLGYYEQYF. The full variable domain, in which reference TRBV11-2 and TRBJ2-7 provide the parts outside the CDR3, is EAGVAQSPRYKIIEKRQSVAFWCNPISGHATLYWYQQILGQGPKLLIQFQNNGVVDDSQLPKDRFSAERLKGVDSTLKIQPAKLEDSAVYLCASSLGYYEQYFGPGTRLTVT.

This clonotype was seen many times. CDR3: CSVDDGENGYTF. CDR3 nucleotide sequence: TGCAGCGTTGACGACGGGGAGAATGGCTACACCTTC. The V gene is TRBV29-1, the J gene TRBJ1-2; unclear D gene. This CDR3 is 12 amino acids long. Germline values: CDR1 SQVTM, CDR2 ANQGSEA. The V end lost 3 bases, the J end lost 6 bases, and 11 bases lay between the germline ends.

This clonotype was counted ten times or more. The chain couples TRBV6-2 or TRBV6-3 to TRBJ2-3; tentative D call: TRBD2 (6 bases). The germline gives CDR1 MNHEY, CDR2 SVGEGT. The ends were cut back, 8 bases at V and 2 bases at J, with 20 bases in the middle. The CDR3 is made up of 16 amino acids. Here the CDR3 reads CASLDIRRGPTDTQYF. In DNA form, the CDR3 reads TGTGCCAGCCTAGATATTCGGCGGGGACCCACAGATACGCAGTATTTT.

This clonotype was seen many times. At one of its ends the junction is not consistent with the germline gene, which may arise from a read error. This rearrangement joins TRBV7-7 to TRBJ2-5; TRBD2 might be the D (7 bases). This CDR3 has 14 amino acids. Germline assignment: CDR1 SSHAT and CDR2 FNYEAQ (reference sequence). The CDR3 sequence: CASSRGGGGETQYF. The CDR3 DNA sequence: TGTGCTAGCAGTCGAGGCGGGGGCGGAGAGACCCAGTACTTC.

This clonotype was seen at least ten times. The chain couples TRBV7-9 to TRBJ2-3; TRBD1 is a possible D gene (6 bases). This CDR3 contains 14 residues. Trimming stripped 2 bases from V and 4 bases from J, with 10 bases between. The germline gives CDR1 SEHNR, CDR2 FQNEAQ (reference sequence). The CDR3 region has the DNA TGTGCCAGCAGCTTACTCCAGGGGCCAGATACGCAGTATTTT. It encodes CASSLLQGPDTQYF.

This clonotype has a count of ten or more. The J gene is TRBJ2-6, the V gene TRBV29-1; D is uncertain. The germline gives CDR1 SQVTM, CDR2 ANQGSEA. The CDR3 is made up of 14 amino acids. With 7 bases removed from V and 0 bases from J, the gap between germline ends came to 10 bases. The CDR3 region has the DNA TGCAGCGCCTCACAGAACTCTGGGGCCAACGTCCTGACTTTC. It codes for CSASQNSGANVLTF. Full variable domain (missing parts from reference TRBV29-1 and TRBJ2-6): SAVISQKPSRDICQRGTSLTIQCQVDSQVTMMFWYRQQPGQSLTLIATANQGSEATYESGFVIDKFPISRPNLTFSTLTVSNMSPEDSSIYLCSASQNSGANVLTFGAGSRLTVL.

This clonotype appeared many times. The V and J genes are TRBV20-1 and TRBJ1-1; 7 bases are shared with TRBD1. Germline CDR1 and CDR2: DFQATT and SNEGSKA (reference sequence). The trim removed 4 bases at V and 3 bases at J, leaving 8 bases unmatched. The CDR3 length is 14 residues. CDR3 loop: CSANRDSVYTEAFF. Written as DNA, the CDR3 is TGCAGTGCTAACCGGGACAGCGTATACACTGAAGCTTTCTTT.

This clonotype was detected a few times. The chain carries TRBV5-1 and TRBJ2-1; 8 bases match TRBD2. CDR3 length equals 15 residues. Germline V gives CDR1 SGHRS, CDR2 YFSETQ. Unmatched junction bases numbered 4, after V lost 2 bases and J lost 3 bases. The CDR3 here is CASSFLSGGYNEQFF. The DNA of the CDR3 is TGCGCCAGCAGCTTTTTGAGCGGGGGCTACAATGAGCAGTTCTTC.

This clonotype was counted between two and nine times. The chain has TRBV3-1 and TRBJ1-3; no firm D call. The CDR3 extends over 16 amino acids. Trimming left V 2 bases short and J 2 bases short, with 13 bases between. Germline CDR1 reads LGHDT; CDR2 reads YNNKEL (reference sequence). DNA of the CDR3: TGTGCCAGCAGCCAACGAAGAGCGGCGGCTGGAAACACCATATATTTT. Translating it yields CASSQRRAAAGNTIYF. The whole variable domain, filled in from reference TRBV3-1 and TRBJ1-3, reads DTAVSQTPKYLVTQMGNDKSIKCEQNLGHDTMYWYKQDSKKFLKIMFSYNNKELIINETVPNRFSPKSPDKAHLNLHINSLELGDSAVYFCASSQRRAAAGNTIYFGEGSWLTVV.

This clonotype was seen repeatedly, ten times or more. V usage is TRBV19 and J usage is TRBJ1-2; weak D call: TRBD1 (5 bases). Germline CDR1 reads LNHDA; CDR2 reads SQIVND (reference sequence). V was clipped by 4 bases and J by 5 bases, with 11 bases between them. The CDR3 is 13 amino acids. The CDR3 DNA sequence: TGTGCCAGTAGTACCAGGGAGCAGTATGGCTACACCTTC. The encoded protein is CASSTREQYGYTF.

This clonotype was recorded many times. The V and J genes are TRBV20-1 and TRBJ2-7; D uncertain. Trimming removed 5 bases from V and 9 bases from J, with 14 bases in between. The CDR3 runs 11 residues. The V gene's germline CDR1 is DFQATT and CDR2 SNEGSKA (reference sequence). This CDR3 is CSAAEESVQYF. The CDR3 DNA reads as TGCAGTGCTGCAGAGGAGTCGGTGCAGTACTTC.

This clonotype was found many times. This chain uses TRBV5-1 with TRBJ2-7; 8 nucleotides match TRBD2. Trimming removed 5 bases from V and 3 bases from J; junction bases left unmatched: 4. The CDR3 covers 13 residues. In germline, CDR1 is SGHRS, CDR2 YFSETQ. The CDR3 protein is CASRYGTSYEQYF. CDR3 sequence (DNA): TGCGCCAGCAGATACGGGACTAGCTACGAGCAGTACTTC.

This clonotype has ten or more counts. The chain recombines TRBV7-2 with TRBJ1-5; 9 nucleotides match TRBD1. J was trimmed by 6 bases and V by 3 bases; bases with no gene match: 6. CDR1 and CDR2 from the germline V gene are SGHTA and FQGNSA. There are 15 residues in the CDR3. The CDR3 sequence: CASSLDGTGSQPQHF. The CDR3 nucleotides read TGTGCCAGCAGCTTGGACGGGACAGGGAGTCAGCCCCAGCATTTT.

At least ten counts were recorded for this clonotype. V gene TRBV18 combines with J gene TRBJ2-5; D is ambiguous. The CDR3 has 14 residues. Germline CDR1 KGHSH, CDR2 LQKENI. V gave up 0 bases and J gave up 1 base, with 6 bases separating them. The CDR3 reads CASSPPNLQETQYF. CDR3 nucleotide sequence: TGTGCCAGCTCACCACCGAACCTCCAAGAGACCCAGTACTTC.

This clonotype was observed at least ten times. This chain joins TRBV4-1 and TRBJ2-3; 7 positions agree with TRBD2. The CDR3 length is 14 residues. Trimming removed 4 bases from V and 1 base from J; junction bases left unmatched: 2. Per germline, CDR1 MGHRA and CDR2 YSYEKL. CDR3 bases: TGCGCCAGCAGCCGCGCGGGAGGCACAGATACGCAGTATTTT. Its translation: CASSRAGGTDTQYF.

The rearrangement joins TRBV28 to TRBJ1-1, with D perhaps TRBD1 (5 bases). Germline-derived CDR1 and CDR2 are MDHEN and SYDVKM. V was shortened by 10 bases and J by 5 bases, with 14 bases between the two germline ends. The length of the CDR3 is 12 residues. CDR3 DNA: TGTGCCACCCTGTGGGGCAATACTGAAGCTTTCTTT. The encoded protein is CATLWGNTEAFF.

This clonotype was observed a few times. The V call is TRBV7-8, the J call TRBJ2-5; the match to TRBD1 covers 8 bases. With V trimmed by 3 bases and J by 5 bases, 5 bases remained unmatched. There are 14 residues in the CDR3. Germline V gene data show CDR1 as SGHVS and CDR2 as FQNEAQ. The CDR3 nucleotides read TGTGCCAGCAGCTTCGCGACAGGGGTTGAGACCCAGTACTTC. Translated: CASSFATGVETQYF.

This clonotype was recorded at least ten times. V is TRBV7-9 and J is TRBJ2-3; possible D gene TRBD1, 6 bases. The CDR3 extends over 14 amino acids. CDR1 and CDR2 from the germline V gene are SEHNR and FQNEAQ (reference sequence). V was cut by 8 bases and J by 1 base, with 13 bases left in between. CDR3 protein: CASLAGEGTDTQYF. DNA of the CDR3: TGTGCCAGCCTGGCAGGGGAAGGCACAGATACGCAGTATTTT.

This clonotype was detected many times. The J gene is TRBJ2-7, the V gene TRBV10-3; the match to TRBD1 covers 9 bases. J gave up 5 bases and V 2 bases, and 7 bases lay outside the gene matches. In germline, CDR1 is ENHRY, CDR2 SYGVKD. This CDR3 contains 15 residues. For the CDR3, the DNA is TGTGCCATCAGTGAGGGAGGACAGGGGAAAGACGAGCAGTACTTC. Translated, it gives CAISEGGQGKDEQYF.

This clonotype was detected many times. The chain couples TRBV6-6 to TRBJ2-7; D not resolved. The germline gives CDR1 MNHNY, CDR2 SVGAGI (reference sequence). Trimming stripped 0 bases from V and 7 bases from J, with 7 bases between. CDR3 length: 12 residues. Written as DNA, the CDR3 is TGTGCCAGCAGTTACTCGGACGGAGAGCAGTACTTC. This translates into CASSYSDGEQYF.

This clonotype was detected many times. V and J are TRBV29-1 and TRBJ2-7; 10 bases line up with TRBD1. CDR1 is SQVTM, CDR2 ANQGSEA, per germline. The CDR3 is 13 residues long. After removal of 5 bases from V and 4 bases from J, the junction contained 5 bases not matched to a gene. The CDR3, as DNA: TGCAGCGTTAGGACAGGGGGTCTTTACGAGCAGTACTTC. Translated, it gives CSVRTGGLYEQYF.

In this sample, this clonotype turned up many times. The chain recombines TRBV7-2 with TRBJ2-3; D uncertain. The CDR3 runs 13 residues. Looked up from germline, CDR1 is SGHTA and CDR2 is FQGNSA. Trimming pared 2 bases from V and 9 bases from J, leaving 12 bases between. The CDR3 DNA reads TGTGCCAGCAGCTTAACACCAGATAGGACGCAGTATTTT. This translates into CASSLTPDRTQYF.

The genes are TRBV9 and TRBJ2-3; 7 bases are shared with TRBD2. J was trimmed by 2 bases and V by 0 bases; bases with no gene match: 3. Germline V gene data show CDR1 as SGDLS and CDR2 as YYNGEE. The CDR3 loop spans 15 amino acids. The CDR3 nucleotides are TGTGCCAGCAGCGTAGGGGGACTATTCACAGATACGCAGTATTTT. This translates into CASSVGGLFTDTQYF.

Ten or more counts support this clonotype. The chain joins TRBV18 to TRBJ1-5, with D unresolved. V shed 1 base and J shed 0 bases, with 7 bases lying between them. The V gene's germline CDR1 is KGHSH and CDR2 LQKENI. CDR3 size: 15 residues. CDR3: CASSPQGDSNQPQHF. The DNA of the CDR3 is TGTGCCAGCTCACCACAGGGTGATAGCAATCAGCCCCAGCATTTT.

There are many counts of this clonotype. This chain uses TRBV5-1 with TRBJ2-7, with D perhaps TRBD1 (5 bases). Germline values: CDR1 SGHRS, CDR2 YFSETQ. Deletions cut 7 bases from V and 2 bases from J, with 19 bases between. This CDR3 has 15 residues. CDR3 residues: CASADTAGLTYEQYF. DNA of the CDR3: TGCGCCAGCGCAGATACGGCAGGGTTAACCTACGAGCAGTACTTC. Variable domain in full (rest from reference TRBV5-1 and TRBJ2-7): KAGVTQTPRYLIKTRGQQVTLSCSPISGHRSVSWYQQTPGQGLQFLFEYFSETQRNKGNFPGRFSGRQFSNSRSEMNVSTLELGDSALYLCASADTAGLTYEQYFGPGTRLTVT.